These 27 T cell receptor beta chains originate from one sample sequenced in a study of OX40 agonist ivuxolimab in advanced cancers. TCRdb's copy holds only in-frame clones and misses some; the assay was immunoSEQ multiplex PCR. Seen here are 35,000 to 55,000 clones, around 85% observed once, and the top ten hold 14% to 15%. Sequenced material: CD4+ or CD8+ T cells sorted from blood, taken in a trial of the OX40 agonist ivuxolimab. The receptor source for this set is an adult with an advanced solid tumor such as melanoma, head and neck, liver or kidney cancer.

The J gene is TRBJ2-2, the V gene TRBV4-2; D is perhaps TRBD2 (5 bases). Trimming stripped 4 bases from V and 0 bases from J, with 15 bases between. This CDR3 region has 17 residues. In germline, CDR1 is LGHNA, CDR2 YNFKEQ. The CDR3 DNA sequence: TGTGCCAGCAGCCCTTCACTGAGGGCGACGAACACCGGGGAGCTGTTTTTT. Amino acid sequence: CASSPSLRATNTGELFF.

This clone was counted only a few times. This rearrangement joins TRBV27 to TRBJ1-4; TRBD1 agrees at 7 bases. The CDR3 spans 19 residues. Germline CDR1 and CDR2: MNHEY and SMNVEV (reference sequence). J was trimmed by 0 bases and V by 5 bases; bases with no gene match: 15. As DNA, the CDR3 is TGTGCCAGCAGTCGTCAATCGACAGGGTGGGGAACAACTAATGAAAAACTGTTTTTT. Translated, it gives CASSRQSTGWGTTNEKLFF.

The rearrangement uses TRBV28 and TRBJ2-7, with D uncertain. The ends were cut back, 5 bases at V and 2 bases at J, with 4 bases in the middle. The CDR3 runs to 11 residues. The V gene's germline CDR1 is MDHEN and CDR2 SYDVKM. The CDR3 reads CASSAPYEQYF. CDR3 DNA sequence: TGTGCCAGCAGTGCCCCCTACGAGCAGTACTTC.

To note about this clone: Other DNA sequences in the sample encode the same CDR3. The rearrangement links TRBV19 to TRBJ1-5, with a possible D match to TRBD1 (5 bases). The germline V gene has CDR1 LNHDA and CDR2 SQIVND (reference sequence). The V end lost 1 base, the J end lost 4 bases, and 5 bases lay between the germline ends. The CDR3 totals 13 residues. The chain's CDR3 is CASSIGGNQPQHF. CDR3 in DNA: TGTGCCAGTAGTATAGGGGGGAATCAGCCCCAGCATTTT.

The V and J genes are TRBV9 and TRBJ2-1; no clear D gene. V was cut by 4 bases and J by 5 bases, with 10 bases left in between. CDR3 length: 13 amino acids. Germline V gene data show CDR1 as SGDLS and CDR2 as YYNGEE. DNA for the CDR3: TGTGCCAGCAGCACATTCTCGGACAATGAGCAGTTCTTC. Its translation is CASSTFSDNEQFF.

The chain carries TRBV18 and TRBJ2-4; 8 bases match TRBD1. Germline loops: CDR1 KGHSH, CDR2 LQKENI. J was trimmed by 1 base and V by 6 bases; bases with no gene match: 5. The length of the CDR3 is 15 residues. CDR3 protein: CASSYRGAAKNIQYF. CDR3 sequence (DNA): TGTGCCAGCTCGTACAGGGGGGCTGCCAAAAACATTCAGTACTTC.

The rearrangement joins TRBV7-2 to TRBJ1-5; D is uncertain. V was shortened by 1 base and J by 0 bases, with 7 bases between the two germline ends. CDR3 length equals 15 residues. Germline V gene lookup returns CDR1 SGHTA and CDR2 FQGNSA. CDR3 coding DNA: TGTGCCAGCAGCTTAGTCCCTAATAGCAATCAGCCCCAGCATTTT. Protein: CASSLVPNSNQPQHF.

The rearrangement joins TRBV5-1 to TRBJ2-5, with D possibly matching TRBD1 (7 bases). CDR3 length: 14 amino acids. V was cut by 4 bases and J by 0 bases, with 10 bases left in between. CDR1 and CDR2 from the germline V gene are SGHRS and YFSETQ. This CDR3 is CASSPGGHQETQYF. The CDR3 bases are TGCGCCAGCAGCCCAGGGGGGCACCAAGAGACCCAGTACTTC.

The chain uses TRBV7-8 and TRBJ1-1; D unclear. In germline, CDR1 is SGHVS, CDR2 FQNEAQ. Trimming pared 3 bases from V and 0 bases from J, leaving 8 bases between. The CDR3 is 14 amino acids. CDR3 in amino acids: CASSLQLMNTEAFF. The CDR3 DNA is TGTGCCAGCAGCTTGCAGTTAATGAACACTGAAGCTTTCTTT.

This chain links TRBV4-2 with TRBJ1-3; 8 positions match TRBD1. The CDR3 consists of 16 residues. The V gene end was trimmed by 1 base and the J gene end by 0 bases; junction bases not matched to a gene: 2. Per germline, CDR1 LGHNA and CDR2 YNFKEQ. The CDR3 coding sequence is TGTGCCAGCAGCCAAGGGACAGGGTCCTCTGGAAACACCATATATTTT. Amino acid sequence: CASSQGTGSSGNTIYF.

J is TRBJ1-1 and V is TRBV5-4, with D unclear. The germline V gene encodes CDR1 SGHNT and CDR2 YYREEE (reference sequence). The CDR3 is 16 amino acids. V gave up 1 base and J gave up 5 bases, with 18 bases separating them. The CDR3 nucleotides are TGTGCCAGCAGCTTGACGTTTGTCGGGAGGGAAACTGAAGCTTTCTTT. Its translation is CASSLTFVGRETEAFF.

V and J are TRBV27 and TRBJ2-3; 10 nucleotides match TRBD2. The germline V gene has CDR1 MNHEY and CDR2 SMNVEV (reference sequence). Germline trimming cut 7 bases from V and 7 bases from J; bases unmatched to any gene: 20. The CDR3 contains 18 residues. In DNA form, the CDR3 reads TGTGCCAGCACCGACCCGAGGGGGGGGAATAGCGGGAGGCATACGCAGTATTTT. This gives the protein CASTDPRGGNSGRHTQYF.

The chain employs TRBV25-1 and TRBJ2-3; D perhaps matches TRBD1 (5 bases). Trimming pared 4 bases from V and 6 bases from J, leaving 14 bases between. CDR1 is MGHDK and CDR2 is SYGVNS in the germline V gene. This CDR3 has 14 residues. This CDR3 is CASSGQTTADTQYF. CDR3 bases: TGTGCCAGCAGTGGACAGACAACAGCGGATACGCAGTATTTT.

This rearrangement joins TRBV6-1 to TRBJ2-7; TRBD1 matches 8 bases. Germline lookup yields CDR1 MNHNS and CDR2 SASEGT. Trimming cost V 1 base and J 0 bases; bases outside gene matches: 5. The CDR3 is 16 residues long. CDR3 amino acids: CASSEVWTGRSYEQYF. CDR3 bases: TGTGCCAGCAGTGAAGTGTGGACAGGGCGCTCCTACGAGCAGTACTTC.

This clone is a singleton in its sample. This chain uses TRBV6-6 with TRBJ2-7, with 10 positions matching TRBD2. The CDR3 is 16 residues long. The junction had 7 bases not matched to a gene; V was cut back by 5 bases and J by 0 bases. CDR1 and CDR2 from the germline V gene are MNHNY and SVGAGI (reference sequence). This chain's CDR3 is CASSTSGTSVSYEQYF. The CDR3 nucleotides read TGTGCCAGCAGTACCTCCGGGACTAGCGTCTCCTACGAGCAGTACTTC.

This chain uses TRBV27 with TRBJ1-4, with D possibly matching TRBD1 (5 bases). This CDR3 comprises 13 residues. Trimming pared 5 bases from V and 10 bases from J, leaving 14 bases between. Per the germline V gene, CDR1 is MNHEY and CDR2 is SMNVEV (reference sequence). This CDR3 is CASSGAGTGKLFF. The DNA for the CDR3 is TGTGCCAGCAGTGGTGCCGGGACGGGAAAACTGTTTTTT.

This chain joins TRBV7-8 and TRBJ2-7; a possible D gene is TRBD1 (6 bases). This CDR3 is built from 14 residues. The V gene's germline CDR1 is SGHVS and CDR2 FQNEAQ. The ends were cut back, 5 bases at V and 4 bases at J, with 15 bases in the middle. The CDR3 sequence: CASSPSTGIYEQYF. DNA for the CDR3: TGTGCCAGCAGCCCATCTACAGGGATATACGAGCAGTACTTC.

The V gene is TRBV2, the J gene TRBJ2-3; the match to TRBD2 covers 8 bases. This CDR3 is built from 13 residues. The V and J ends lost 8 bases and 6 bases, in that order; junction bases with no gene match: 7. Per germline, CDR1 SNHLY and CDR2 FYNNEI. The CDR3: CASSTSEKDTQYF. CDR3 sequence (DNA): TGTGCCAGCTCGACTAGCGAGAAGGATACGCAGTATTTT.

The chain recombines TRBV9 with TRBJ2-7, with D tentatively TRBD1 (6 bases). Germline V gene lookup returns CDR1 SGDLS and CDR2 YYNGEE. The CDR3 loop spans 17 amino acids. V was trimmed by 4 bases and J by 2 bases, leaving 22 bases between them. CDR3 region: CASSPYAGQGIAYEQYF. The CDR3 DNA is TGTGCCAGCAGCCCATACGCGGGTCAGGGGATCGCCTACGAGCAGTACTTC.

The chain has TRBV27 and TRBJ2-3; 9 nucleotides agree with TRBD2. Germline V gene data show CDR1 as MNHEY and CDR2 as SMNVEV (reference sequence). CDR3 length: 17 residues. Trimming cost V 5 bases and J 4 bases; bases outside gene matches: 13. The CDR3 DNA reads TGTGCCAGCAGTCTCCCCCCGAGCGGGAGGATTGCAGATACGCAGTATTTT. Amino acid sequence: CASSLPPSGRIADTQYF.

This rearrangement joins TRBV28 to TRBJ2-2; D unclear. V shed 0 bases and J shed 8 bases, with 4 bases lying between them. CDR1 is MDHEN and CDR2 is SYDVKM in the germline V gene. The CDR3 is 12 amino acids. The CDR3 DNA sequence: TGTGCCAGCAGTTTATGGTCAGGGGAGCTGTTTTTT. It translates to CASSLWSGELFF.

The rearrangement links TRBV4-1 to TRBJ2-5; 7 bases are shared with TRBD2. Germline assignment: CDR1 MGHRA and CDR2 YSYEKL. Germline trimming cut 1 base from V and 2 bases from J; bases unmatched to any gene: 13. This CDR3 has 18 residues. The CDR3 sequence is CASSQGVVLARTQETQYF. The CDR3 DNA follows: TGCGCCAGCAGCCAAGGGGTGGTACTAGCGCGTACTCAAGAGACCCAGTACTTC.

The rearrangement links TRBV6-5 to TRBJ2-2; D is uncertain. The CDR3 spans 14 residues. Trimming shortened V by 7 bases and J by 1 base, and 10 bases separated the two germline ends. CDR1 is MNHEY, CDR2 SVGAGI, per germline. The CDR3 DNA follows: TGTGCCAGCATCAGAAATTTGAACACCGGGGAGCTGTTTTTT. Its translation is CASIRNLNTGELFF.

This rearrangement joins TRBV4-1 to TRBJ2-7; D remains unclear. This CDR3 has 13 amino acids. Trimming took off 5 bases at V and 7 bases at J, with 15 bases between the two ends. Looked up from germline, CDR1 is MGHRA and CDR2 is YSYEKL. The CDR3 reads CASSYKYMGEQYF. The CDR3 region has the DNA TGCGCCAGCAGCTACAAGTATATGGGGGAGCAGTACTTC.

The chain combines TRBV28 with TRBJ2-5; 7 nucleotides match TRBD2. Germline-derived CDR1 and CDR2 are MDHEN and SYDVKM. This CDR3 has 14 residues. The ends lost 2 bases at V and 5 bases at J; junction bases unmatched: 5. CDR3 nucleotides: TGTGCCAGCAGTTTAATATGGCGGGGGGAGACCCAGTACTTC. Its protein product is CASSLIWRGETQYF. The variable domain in full, completed from reference TRBV28 and TRBJ2-5, reads DVKVTQSSRYLVKRTGEKVFLECVQDMDHENMFWYRQDPGLGLRLIYFSYDVKMKEKGDIPEGYSVSREKKERFSLILESASTNQTSMYLCASSLIWRGETQYFGPGTRLLVL.

This sequence joins TRBV5-1 and TRBJ2-3, with D perhaps TRBD1 (6 bases). The CDR3 extends over 14 amino acids. Germline values: CDR1 SGHRS, CDR2 YFSETQ. Trimming took 6 bases from V and 0 from J, leaving 11 bases between them. Here the CDR3 reads CASNTGTSTDTQYF. The CDR3 DNA reads as TGCGCCAGCAATACAGGGACCAGCACAGATACGCAGTATTTT.

CDR3 sequence: CASSLGHRDRNYEQYF. In DNA form, the CDR3 reads TGCGCCAGCAGCTTGGGACACCGGGACAGAAACTACGAGCAGTACTTC. The chain uses TRBV5-1 and TRBJ2-7; 7 positions match TRBD1. V lost 0 bases to trimming and J lost 3 bases; unmatched junction nucleotides: 9. Germline V gene data show CDR1 as SGHRS and CDR2 as YFSETQ. The CDR3 loop spans 16 amino acids.